This TCR beta chain was profiled in a study of shared clonotypes between healthy human individuals. Clones were sequenced by immunoSEQ multiplex PCR, and TCRdb holds only the in-frame ones, with some missing. The sample has 2,500,000 or so clones, approximately 94% seen once. The V gene's germline CDR1 is MNHEY and CDR2 SMNVEV (reference sequence). This CDR3 region has 14 residues. The ends lost 3 bases at V and 4 bases at J; junction bases unmatched: 5. V gene TRBV27 combines with J gene TRBJ2-5, with TRBD1 identical over 7 bases. The sample consisted of naive CD4+ T cells from PBMCs. The subset here: CD45RA+ positively selected. The TCR originated in a man aged 18 to 30 in good health. Some clones in this sample may be carry-over from other donors' samples. CDR3: CASSFQGVPETQYF. The DNA of the CDR3 is TGTGCCAGCAGTTTTCAGGGGGTCCCAGAGACCCAGTACTTC.